The entry below gives a single TCR beta chain sequence along with its context. Its binding antigen is unknown. No base quality information exists; no much larger clone differs at one position. This was a case-control study nested in a cohort of healthcare workers in London, UK, who had nasopharyngeal swab PCR tests and blood samples taken every week. Healthcare workers were enrolled in the week of the UK lockdown, from 23 to 31 March 2020, and were followed every week for up to roughly 15 weeks. This sample is part of a study of early T cells in non-severe SARS-CoV-2 infection listed by TCRdb under 2021. Background on the whole study: Bulk RNA from unsorted whole blood was used for TCR sequencing, so alpha and beta chains could not be paired. The study at large found these results: VDJdb matching was skewed toward anti-spike CD8 responses and likely underestimated virus-specific expansions by missing private and CD4 specificities.

Receptor amplification or capture employed 5' RACE. Sequencing used a NextSeq 500. The TCR library protocol attached unique molecular identifiers to individual cDNA molecules to correct for sequencing error and PCR bias. TCR alpha and beta chains were both sequenced, and the abundances of alpha and beta sequences in each sample were closely correlated with each other. Concerning the study's data processing: V gene, J gene and CDR3 annotation of TCR sequences was performed with Decombinator V4. Expanded TCRs were defined as changing significantly between any two time points under a Poisson model with p below 0.0001. TCR abundances were normalised to the total number of TCRs sequenced per sample and were expressed as counts per million. TRAV1-2 paired with TRAJ12, TRAJ20 or TRAJ33 defined MAIT TCRs, while TRAV10 paired with TRAJ18 defined iNKT TCRs. VDJdb, accessed 1 November 2021, was searched for CMV, EBV and SARS-CoV-2 annotated TCRs, with TCRs annotated for multiple antigens excluded. TCRdb ran its own pipeline on the public reads, namely fastp trimming at Q25 and MiXCR clone calling, and kept in-frame beta chains. Rows matching on CDR3 protein sequence are summarized as one entry with the most common DNA and genes. These V and J calls derive from TCRdb rather than the authors' analysis. The sample contains more than 25,000 distinct CDR3 sequences, roughly 5.4% of them found a single time. Approximately 0.88% of the sample is taken by the ten largest.

The V end gives up 6 bases and the J end 6 bases, leaving 7 bases in the junction not matched to a gene. The CDR3 has 12 amino acids, counting the end cysteine and phenylalanine. Just the 36-base CDR3 DNA is kept, in frame starting at base 1. CDR1 and CDR2 (SQVTM, ANQGSEA) derive from the germline V gene. The chain couples TRBV29-1 to TRBJ2-7; a stretch of 8 junction bases matches TRBD2. Sequencing was performed on whole blood. The sequence was obtained from an adult who was a healthcare worker with PCR-confirmed SARS-CoV-2 infection or an uninfected control (not recorded which). The sequence in DNA is TGCAGCGTCCGGCATGCGGGGGGCGAGCAGTACTTC. The resulting protein is CSVRHAGGEQYF.